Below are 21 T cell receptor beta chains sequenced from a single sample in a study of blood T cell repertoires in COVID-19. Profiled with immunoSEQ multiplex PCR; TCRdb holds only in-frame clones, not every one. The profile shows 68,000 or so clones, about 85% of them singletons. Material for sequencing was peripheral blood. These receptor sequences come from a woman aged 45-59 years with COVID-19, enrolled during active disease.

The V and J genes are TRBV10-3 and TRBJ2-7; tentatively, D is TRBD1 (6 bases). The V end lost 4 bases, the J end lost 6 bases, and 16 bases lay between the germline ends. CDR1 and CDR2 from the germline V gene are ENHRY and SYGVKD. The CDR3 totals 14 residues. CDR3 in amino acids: CAISGVRGLSEQYF. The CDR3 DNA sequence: TGTGCCATCAGTGGGGTCAGGGGATTGAGCGAGCAGTACTTC.

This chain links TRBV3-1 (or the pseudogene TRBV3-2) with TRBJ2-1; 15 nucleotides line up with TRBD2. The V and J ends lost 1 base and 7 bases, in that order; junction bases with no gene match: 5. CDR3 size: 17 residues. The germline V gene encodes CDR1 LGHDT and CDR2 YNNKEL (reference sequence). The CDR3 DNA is TGTGCCAGCAGCCAAGGGACTAGCGGGAGGGCAGGAAATGAGCAGTTCTTC. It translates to CASSQGTSGRAGNEQFF.

DNA for the CDR3: TGTGCCAGCAGCAACCAGGGGACAGAGAACACCGGGGAGCTGTTTTTT. Translation: CASSNQGTENTGELFF. V and J are TRBV21-1 and TRBJ2-2; TRBD1 was called by the table and not checked on the DNA. TRBV21-1 is described as a pseudogene. The CDR3 spans 16 residues.

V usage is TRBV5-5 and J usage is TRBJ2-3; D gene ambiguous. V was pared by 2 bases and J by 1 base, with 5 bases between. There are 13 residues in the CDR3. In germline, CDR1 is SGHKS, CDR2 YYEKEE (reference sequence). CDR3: CASSFPGTDTQYF. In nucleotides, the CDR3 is TGTGCCAGCAGCTTTCCGGGCACAGATACGCAGTATTTT.

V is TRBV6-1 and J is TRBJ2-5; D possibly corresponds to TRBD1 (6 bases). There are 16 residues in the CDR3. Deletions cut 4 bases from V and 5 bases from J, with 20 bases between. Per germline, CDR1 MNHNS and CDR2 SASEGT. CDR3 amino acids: CASSAGPPGVGETQYF. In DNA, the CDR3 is TGTGCCAGCAGTGCGGGCCCCCCAGGGGTAGGGGAGACCCAGTACTTC.

The CDR3 loop reads CASSFSAGATEAFF. The CDR3 nucleotides are TGCGCCAGCAGCTTCTCTGCAGGGGCCACTGAAGCTTTCTTT. The chain uses TRBV5-1 and TRBJ1-1; TRBD1 is a possible D gene (6 bases). This CDR3 is 14 amino acids long. V was pared by 2 bases and J by 4 bases, with 12 bases between. CDR1 and CDR2 from the germline V gene are SGHRS and YFSETQ.

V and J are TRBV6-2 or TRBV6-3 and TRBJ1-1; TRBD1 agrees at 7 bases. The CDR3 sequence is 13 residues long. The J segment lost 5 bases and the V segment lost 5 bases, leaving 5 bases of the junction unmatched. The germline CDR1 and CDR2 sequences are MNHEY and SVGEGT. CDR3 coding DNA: TGTGCCAGCAGTCGTGGGACAGTTACTGAAGCTTTCTTT. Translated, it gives CASSRGTVTEAFF.

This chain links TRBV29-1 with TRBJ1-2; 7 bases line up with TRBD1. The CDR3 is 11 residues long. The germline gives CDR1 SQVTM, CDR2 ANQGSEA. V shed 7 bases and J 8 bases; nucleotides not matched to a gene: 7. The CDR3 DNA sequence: TGCAGCGGAGGGGGCGCGGACGGCTACACCTTC. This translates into CSGGGADGYTF. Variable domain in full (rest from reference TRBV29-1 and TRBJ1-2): SAVISQKPSRDICQRGTSLTIQCQVDSQVTMMFWYRQQPGQSLTLIATANQGSEATYESGFVIDKFPISRPNLTFSTLTVSNMSPEDSSIYLCSGGGADGYTFGSGTRLTVV.

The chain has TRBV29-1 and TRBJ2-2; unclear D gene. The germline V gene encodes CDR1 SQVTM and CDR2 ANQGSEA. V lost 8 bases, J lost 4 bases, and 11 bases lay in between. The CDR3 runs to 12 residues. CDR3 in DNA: TGCAGCATAAGCCACCCCACCGGGGAGCTGTTTTTT. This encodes CSISHPTGELFF.

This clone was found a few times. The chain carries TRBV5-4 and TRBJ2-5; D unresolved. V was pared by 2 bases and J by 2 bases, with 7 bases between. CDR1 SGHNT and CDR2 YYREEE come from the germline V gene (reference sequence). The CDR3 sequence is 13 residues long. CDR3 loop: CASSFTVQETQYF. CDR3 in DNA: TGTGCCAGCAGCTTTACTGTTCAAGAGACCCAGTACTTC.

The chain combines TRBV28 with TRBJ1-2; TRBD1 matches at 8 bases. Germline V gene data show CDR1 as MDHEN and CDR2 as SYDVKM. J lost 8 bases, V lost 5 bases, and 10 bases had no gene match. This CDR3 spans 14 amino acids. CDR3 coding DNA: TGTGCCAGCAGTCCTCCGGGACAGGTCTACGGCTACACCTTC. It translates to CASSPPGQVYGYTF.

The CDR3 protein is CASSFDRVGSTEAFF. CDR3 coding DNA: TGTGCCAGCAGTTTCGACAGGGTAGGAAGCACTGAAGCTTTCTTT. The rearrangement uses TRBV6-2 or TRBV6-3 and TRBJ1-1, with TRBD1 matching 7 bases. This CDR3 has 15 residues. The germline gives CDR1 MNHEY, CDR2 SVGEGT. V was clipped by 4 bases and J by 4 bases; unmatched bases: 9.

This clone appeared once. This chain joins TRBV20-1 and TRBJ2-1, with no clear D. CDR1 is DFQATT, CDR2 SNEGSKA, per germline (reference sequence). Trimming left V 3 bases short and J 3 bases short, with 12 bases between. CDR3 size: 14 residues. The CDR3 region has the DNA TGCAGTGCTAGTTCTTTACGAGACTACAATGAGCAGTTCTTC. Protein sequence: CSASSLRDYNEQFF.

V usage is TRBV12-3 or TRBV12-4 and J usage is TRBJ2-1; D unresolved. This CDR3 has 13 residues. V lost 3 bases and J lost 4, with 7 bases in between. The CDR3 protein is CASSFTAYNEQFF. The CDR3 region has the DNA TGTGCCAGCAGTTTCACCGCGTACAATGAGCAGTTCTTC.

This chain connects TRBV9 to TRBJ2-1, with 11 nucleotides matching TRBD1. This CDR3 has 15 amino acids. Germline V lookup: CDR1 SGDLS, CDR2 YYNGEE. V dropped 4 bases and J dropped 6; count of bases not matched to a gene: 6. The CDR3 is CASSPFGTGGNEQFF. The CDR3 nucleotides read TGTGCCAGCAGCCCTTTCGGGACAGGGGGCAATGAGCAGTTCTTC.

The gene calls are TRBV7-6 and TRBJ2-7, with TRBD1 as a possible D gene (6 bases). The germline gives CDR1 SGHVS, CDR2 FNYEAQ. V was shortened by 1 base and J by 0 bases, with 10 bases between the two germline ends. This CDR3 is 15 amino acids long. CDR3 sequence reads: CASSLGGTSSYEQYF. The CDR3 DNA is TGTGCCAGCAGCTTAGGAGGGACATCCTCCTACGAGCAGTACTTC.

CDR3 amino acids: CASSGGEPYEQYF. CDR3 bases: TGTGCCAGCAGTGGAGGGGAACCCTACGAGCAGTACTTC. This sequence joins TRBV12-3 or TRBV12-4 and TRBJ2-7, with a possible D match to TRBD2 (6 bases). The CDR3 is made up of 13 amino acids. V gave up 5 bases and J gave up 2 bases, with 10 bases separating them.

This CDR3 reads CSAIGSGLAAYEQYF. The DNA for the CDR3 is TGCAGCGCTATAGGCTCGGGACTAGCGGCCTACGAGCAGTACTTC. This chain joins TRBV29-1 and TRBJ2-7; 11 bases map to TRBD2. Germline CDR1 and CDR2: SQVTM and ANQGSEA. Trimming removed 7 bases from V and 2 bases from J; junction bases left unmatched: 10. This CDR3 region has 15 residues.

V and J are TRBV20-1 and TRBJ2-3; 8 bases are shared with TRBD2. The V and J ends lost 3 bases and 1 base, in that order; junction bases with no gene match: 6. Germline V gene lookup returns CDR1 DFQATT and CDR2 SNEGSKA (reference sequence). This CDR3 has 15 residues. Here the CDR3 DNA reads TGCAGTGCTAGTGTTAGCGGGGACCGCACAGATACGCAGTATTTT. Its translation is CSASVSGDRTDTQYF.

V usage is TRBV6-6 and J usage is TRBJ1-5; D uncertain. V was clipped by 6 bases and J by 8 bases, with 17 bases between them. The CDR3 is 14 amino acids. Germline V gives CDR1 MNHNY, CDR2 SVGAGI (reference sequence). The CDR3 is CASSLQAQKKPQHF. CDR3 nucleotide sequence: TGTGCCAGCAGCCTGCAGGCTCAAAAAAAGCCCCAGCATTTT.

CDR3 sequence (DNA): TGTGCCAGCAGCTTGGAGGGAGGACGGACTAATGAAAAACTGTTTTTT. It translates to CASSLEGGRTNEKLFF. The chain joins TRBV5-4 to TRBJ1-4; D unresolved. The germline gives CDR1 SGHNT, CDR2 YYREEE (reference sequence). The germline V and J ends were trimmed by 0 bases and 2 bases, with 11 bases remaining between them. This CDR3 region has 16 residues.